This T cell receptor beta chain appears in the sequencing data of a study of shared clonotypes between healthy human individuals. Overall study results and limits: Limitation of the genetic and exposure-history diversity represented came from the few donors. Large depth notwithstanding, sorted-subset sequencing proved incomplete by rarefaction.

Concerning this clone: The antigen is not known.

Losses at the gene ends were 1 base for V and 2 bases for J; bases not matched to a gene: 5. The CDR3 covers 15 residues. Germline V CDR1 and CDR2: SGHRS, YFSETQ. Libraries were prepared by immunoSEQ multiplex PCR; TCRdb keeps only in-frame clonotypes and omits some of them. The data show hundreds of thousands of clones, with approximately 73% seen just once and more than 1.5% held by the top ten. This sequence was found in a woman in her 30s in good health. The J gene is TRBJ2-5, the V gene TRBV5-1; 7 bases line up with TRBD1. Material for sequencing was memory CD4+ T cells sorted from blood. Subset given: CD45RA-negative fraction. In DNA, the CDR3 is TGCGCCAGCAGCTTGATAGGGACAGAGCAAGAGACCCAGTACTTC. As protein: CASSLIGTEQETQYF.